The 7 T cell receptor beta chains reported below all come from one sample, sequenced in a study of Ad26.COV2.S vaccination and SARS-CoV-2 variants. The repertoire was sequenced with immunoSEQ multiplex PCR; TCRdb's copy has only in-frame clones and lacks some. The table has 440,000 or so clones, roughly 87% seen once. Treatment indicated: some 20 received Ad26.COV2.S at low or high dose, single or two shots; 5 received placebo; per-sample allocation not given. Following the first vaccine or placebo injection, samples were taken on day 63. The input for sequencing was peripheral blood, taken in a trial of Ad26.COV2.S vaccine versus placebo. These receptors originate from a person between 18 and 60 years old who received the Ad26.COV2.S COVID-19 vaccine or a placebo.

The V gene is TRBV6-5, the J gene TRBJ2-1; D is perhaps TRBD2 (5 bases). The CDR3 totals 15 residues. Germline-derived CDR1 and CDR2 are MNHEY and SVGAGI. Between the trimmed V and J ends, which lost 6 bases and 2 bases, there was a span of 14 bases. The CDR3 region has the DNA TGTGCCAGCAGGTTCCTCGGGGTGGCCTACAATGAGCAGTTCTTC. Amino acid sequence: CASRFLGVAYNEQFF.

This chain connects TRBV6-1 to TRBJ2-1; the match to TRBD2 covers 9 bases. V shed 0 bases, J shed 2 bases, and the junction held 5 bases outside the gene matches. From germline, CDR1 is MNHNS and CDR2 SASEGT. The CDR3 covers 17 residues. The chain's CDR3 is CASSEAFGLAPYNEQFF. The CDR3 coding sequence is TGTGCCAGCAGTGAAGCGTTTGGACTAGCGCCCTACAATGAGCAGTTCTTC.

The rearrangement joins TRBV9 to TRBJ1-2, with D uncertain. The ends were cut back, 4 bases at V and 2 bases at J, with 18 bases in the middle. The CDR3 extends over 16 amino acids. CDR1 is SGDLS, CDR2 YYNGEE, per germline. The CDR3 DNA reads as TGTGCCAGCAGCCCTTTTGGGCCAGCCATCAACTATGGCTACACCTTC. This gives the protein CASSPFGPAINYGYTF.

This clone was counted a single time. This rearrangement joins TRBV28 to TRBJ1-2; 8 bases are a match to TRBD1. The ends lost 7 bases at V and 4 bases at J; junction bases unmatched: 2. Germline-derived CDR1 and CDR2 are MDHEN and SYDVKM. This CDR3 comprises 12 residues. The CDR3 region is CASNTGGYGYTF. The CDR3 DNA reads TGTGCCAGCAACACAGGGGGCTATGGCTACACCTTC.

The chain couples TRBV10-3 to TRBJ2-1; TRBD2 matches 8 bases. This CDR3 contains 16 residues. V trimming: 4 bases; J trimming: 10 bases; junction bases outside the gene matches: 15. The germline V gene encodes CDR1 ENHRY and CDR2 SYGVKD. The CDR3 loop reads CAISGRLAGQREEQFF. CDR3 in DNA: TGTGCCATCAGTGGAAGGCTAGCGGGCCAGAGGGAGGAGCAGTTCTTC.

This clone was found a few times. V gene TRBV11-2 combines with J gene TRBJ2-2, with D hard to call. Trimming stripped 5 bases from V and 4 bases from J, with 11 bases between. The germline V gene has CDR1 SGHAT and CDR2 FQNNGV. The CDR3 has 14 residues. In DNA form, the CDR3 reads TGTGCCAGCAGCAAGATCTCGAGCACCGGGGAGCTGTTTTTT. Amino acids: CASSKISSTGELFF. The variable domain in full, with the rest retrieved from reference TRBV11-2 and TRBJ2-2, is EAGVAQSPRYKIIEKRQSVAFWCNPISGHATLYWYQQILGQGPKLLIQFQNNGVVDDSQLPKDRFSAERLKGVDSTLKIQPAKLEDSAVYLCASSKISSTGELFFGEGSRLTVL.

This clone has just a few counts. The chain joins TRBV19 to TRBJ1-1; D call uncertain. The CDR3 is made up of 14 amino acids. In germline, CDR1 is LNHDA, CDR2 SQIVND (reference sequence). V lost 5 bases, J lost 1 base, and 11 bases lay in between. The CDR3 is CASSANRRNTEAFF. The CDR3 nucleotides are TGTGCCAGTAGTGCAAACAGAAGGAACACTGAAGCTTTCTTT. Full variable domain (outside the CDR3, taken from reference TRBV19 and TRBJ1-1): DGGITQSPKYLFRKEGQNVTLSCEQNLNHDAMYWYRQDPGQGLRLIYYSQIVNDFQKGDIAEGYSVSREKKESFPLTVTSAQKNPTAFYLCASSANRRNTEAFFGQGTRLTVV.